One sample yielded the 20 T cell receptor beta chains listed below, sequenced in a study of CD8 T cells in ankylosing spondylitis. Study-level results: Several highly homologous variants formed a TCR beta motif that appeared characteristic of ankylosing spondylitis blood.

Using its own MiXCR run on the 5' RACE reads, TCRdb lists one record per CDR3 protein. The sample includes hundreds of thousands of distinct CDR3 sequences, roughly 17% of them seen just once. These TCRs' antigens remain unknown. Sequenced material: blood, either unsorted or a sorted T cell fraction (not recorded which). These receptors were obtained from a male donor with ankylosing spondylitis.

This chain links TRBV5-1 with TRBJ1-1; 7 positions agree with TRBD1. Losses at the gene ends were 2 bases for V and 5 bases for J; bases not matched to a gene: 6. Germline assignment: CDR1 SGHRS and CDR2 YFSETQ. This CDR3 spans 14 amino acids. The chain's CDR3 is CASSFEFRGTEAFF. The CDR3 coding sequence is TGCGCCAGCAGCTTTGAATTCAGGGGGACTGAAGCTTTCTTT.

In this sample, this clonotype turned up many times. V is TRBV5-1 and J is TRBJ2-1, with D unclear. CDR1 is SGHRS, CDR2 YFSETQ, per germline. The CDR3 sequence is 15 residues long. V gave up 0 bases and J gave up 1 base, with 8 bases separating them. The DNA of the CDR3 is TGCGCCAGCAGCTTGGACCTAAGGTCCTACAATGAGCAGTTCTTC. This sequence encodes CASSLDLRSYNEQFF.

This clonotype was observed a handful of times. V gene TRBV11-2 combines with J gene TRBJ1-5; possible D gene TRBD1, 6 bases. Trimming left V 1 base short and J 2 bases short, with 15 bases between. Germline CDR1 and CDR2: SGHAT and FQNNGV. This CDR3 comprises 17 residues. In nucleotides, the CDR3 is TGTGCCAGCAGCTTAGGTCAAGGGGGTGAAGGCAATCAGCCCCAGCATTTT. This encodes CASSLGQGGEGNQPQHF.

This clonotype was found a few times. This sequence joins TRBV5-1 and TRBJ1-1; tentatively, D is TRBD1 (5 bases). The CDR3 spans 15 residues. Germline lookup yields CDR1 SGHRS and CDR2 YFSETQ. The V end lost 2 bases, the J end lost 1 base, and 12 bases lay between the germline ends. The CDR3 reads CASSFQLDRNTEAFF. The DNA of the CDR3 is TGCGCCAGCAGCTTCCAACTCGACAGGAACACTGAAGCTTTCTTT.

The table lists this clonotype with many counts. The rearrangement uses TRBV12-3 or TRBV12-4 and TRBJ1-5; D remains ambiguous. This CDR3 is built from 15 residues. The V and J ends lost 3 bases and 1 base respectively, with 10 bases between them. CDR3 bases: TGTGCCAGCAGTTTTTCTGGACGGAGCAATCAGCCCCAGCATTTT. Encoded protein: CASSFSGRSNQPQHF.

The chain employs TRBV7-2 and TRBJ2-1; tentatively, D is TRBD2 (6 bases). Germline V gives CDR1 SGHTA, CDR2 FQGNSA. V was clipped by 4 bases and J by 9 bases, with 19 bases between them. This CDR3 spans 15 amino acids. The CDR3 nucleotides read TGTGCCAGCAGCTACTCGGACGGGATGGGGGGTGAGCAGTTCTTC. This sequence encodes CASSYSDGMGGEQFF.

This clonotype was seen many times. The chain has TRBV20-1 and TRBJ2-1; 9 positions agree with TRBD2. Germline V gene sequence: CDR1 DFQATT, CDR2 SNEGSKA (reference sequence). J was trimmed by 5 bases and V by 5 bases; bases with no gene match: 10. The CDR3 runs to 15 residues. The CDR3 nucleotides read TGCAGTGCTCACGATAGCGGGGGACTTCACAATGAGCAGTTCTTC. Its protein product is CSAHDSGGLHNEQFF.

A few counts support this clonotype. The rearrangement joins TRBV21-1 to TRBJ2-7. TRBV21-1 is classified as a pseudogene. CDR3 length equals 13 residues. The CDR3 reads CASSKGADYEQYF. The CDR3 nucleotides are TGTGCCAGCAGCAAAGGGGCAGACTACGAGCAGTACTTC.

This clonotype was detected a few times. The V and J genes are TRBV18 and TRBJ1-1; a possible D gene is TRBD1 (6 bases). V lost 5 bases to trimming and J lost 3 bases, with 10 bases between them. The CDR3 totals 13 residues. Germline lookup yields CDR1 KGHSH and CDR2 LQKENI. The CDR3 DNA follows: TGTGCCAGCTCAGTTAACAGGGACACTGAAGCTTTCTTT. Its protein is CASSVNRDTEAFF.

This clonotype was seen only a few times. The J gene is TRBJ1-5, the V gene TRBV10-3, with D perhaps TRBD1 (5 bases). Trimming cost V 0 bases and J 7 bases, with 10 bases left between them. The CDR3 loop spans 14 amino acids. The germline CDR1 and CDR2 sequences are ENHRY and SYGVKD. CDR3 DNA: TGTGCCATCAGTGAGTCGAGTAGGGGACAGCCCCAGCATTTT. It yields the protein CAISESSRGQPQHF.

This clonotype showed up just a few times. The rearrangement links TRBV7-9 to TRBJ2-1; 8 nucleotides agree with TRBD2. CDR1 is SEHNR, CDR2 FQNEAQ, per germline (reference sequence). V gave up 5 bases and J gave up 8 bases; unmatched junction bases: 14. The CDR3 is 16 residues long. Here the CDR3 reads CASSPNSGISSDEQFF. Here the CDR3 DNA reads TGTGCCAGCAGCCCCAATAGCGGGATTAGTAGCGATGAGCAGTTCTTC.

This chain connects TRBV7-2 to TRBJ2-7; D unclear. Looked up from germline, CDR1 is SGHTA and CDR2 is FQGNSA. The CDR3 totals 12 residues. Deletions cut 8 bases from V and 6 bases from J, with 14 bases between. This CDR3 is CASCSSLAEQYF. The CDR3 DNA sequence: TGTGCCAGCTGCTCCTCATTGGCCGAGCAGTACTTC.

This clonotype is termed medium-sized (0.01 to 0.1%). V and J are TRBV25-1 and TRBJ2-6, with 8 bases identical to TRBD1. CDR3 length: 15 residues. The V gene's germline CDR1 is MGHDK and CDR2 SYGVNS. The V gene end was trimmed by 5 bases and the J gene end by 2 bases; junction bases not matched to a gene: 2. The DNA of the CDR3 is TGTGCCAGCAGTCCACAGGGGGCTGGGGCCAACGTCCTGACTTTC. Encoded protein: CASSPQGAGANVLTF.

The rearrangement joins TRBV2 to TRBJ1-1; D gene unclear. The CDR3 runs to 14 residues. Germline V gives CDR1 SNHLY, CDR2 FYNNEI. Trimming shortened V by 8 bases and J by 1 base, and 14 bases separated the two germline ends. CDR3 amino acids: CASGRDGKNTEAFF. CDR3 DNA sequence: TGTGCCAGCGGAAGGGATGGGAAGAACACTGAAGCTTTCTTT.

This clonotype was seen a handful of times. This chain connects TRBV5-1 to TRBJ2-7; weak D call: TRBD1 (6 bases). There are 15 residues in the CDR3. Germline assignment: CDR1 SGHRS and CDR2 YFSETQ. Trimming took off 4 bases at V and 0 bases at J, with 14 bases between the two ends. CDR3 DNA: TGCGCCAGCAGCCTCCCGGGACACTTCTCCTACGAGCAGTACTTC. Protein: CASSLPGHFSYEQYF.

This clonotype was seen a few times. The CDR3, as DNA: TGCAGTGCTAGAGATTCGGGCAGGGTTCACACTGAAGCTTTCTTT. Protein sequence: CSARDSGRVHTEAFF. The chain links TRBV20-1 to TRBJ1-1; TRBD1 might be the D (5 bases). The V gene lost 0 bases and the J gene lost 3 bases, with 14 bases spanning the gap. The CDR3 runs 15 residues. The germline CDR1 and CDR2 sequences are DFQATT and SNEGSKA (reference sequence).

The chain links TRBV3-1 to TRBJ1-1; possibly TRBD1 for D (5 bases). Germline lookup yields CDR1 LGHDT and CDR2 YNNKEL (reference sequence). Trimming removed 6 bases at V and 1 base at J, with 18 bases between. The CDR3 sequence is 16 residues long. The CDR3 sequence is CASSRRLGATNTEAFF. Written as DNA, the CDR3 is TGTGCCAGCAGTCGAAGGTTAGGGGCCACGAACACTGAAGCTTTCTTT.

The chain uses TRBV18 and TRBJ2-6; D gene uncertain. The CDR3 spans 18 residues. Germline CDR1 reads KGHSH; CDR2 reads LQKENI. Trimming stripped 4 bases from V and 0 bases from J, with 16 bases between. CDR3 in DNA: TGTGCCAGCTCACTTTCACAAGAGCTGGGCTCTGGGGCCAACGTCCTGACTTTC. Translation gives CASSLSQELGSGANVLTF.

V usage is TRBV7-8 and J usage is TRBJ2-2; D perhaps matches TRBD1 (5 bases). The V end was cut by 1 base, the J end by 4 bases, with 13 bases between. The CDR3 consists of 16 residues. Germline CDR1 and CDR2: SGHVS and FQNEAQ. Here the CDR3 reads CASSLVMAGSTGELFF. The CDR3 region has the DNA TGTGCCAGCAGCTTAGTAATGGCAGGGTCCACCGGGGAGCTGTTTTTT.

This clonotype appeared a few times. This chain uses TRBV20-1 with TRBJ1-1; 10 positions agree with TRBD1. The germline V gene has CDR1 DFQATT and CDR2 SNEGSKA (reference sequence). The V gene end was trimmed by 6 bases and the J gene end by 3 bases; junction bases not matched to a gene: 13. The CDR3 is 16 amino acids. As DNA, the CDR3 is TGCAGTGCCAGTAGTTGGGACAGGGGAAGATACACTGAAGCTTTCTTT. Its translation is CSASSWDRGRYTEAFF.